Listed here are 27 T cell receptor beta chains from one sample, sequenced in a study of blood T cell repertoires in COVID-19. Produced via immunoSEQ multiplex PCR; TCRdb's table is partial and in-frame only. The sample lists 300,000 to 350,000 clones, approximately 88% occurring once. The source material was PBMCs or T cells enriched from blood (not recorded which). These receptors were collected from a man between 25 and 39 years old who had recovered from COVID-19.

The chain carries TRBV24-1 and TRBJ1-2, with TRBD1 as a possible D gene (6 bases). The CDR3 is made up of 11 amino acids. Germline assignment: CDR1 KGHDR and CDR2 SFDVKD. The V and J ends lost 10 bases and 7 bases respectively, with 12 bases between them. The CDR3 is CATNGGSGYTF. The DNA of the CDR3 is TGTGCCACTAATGGGGGCTCTGGCTACACCTTC.

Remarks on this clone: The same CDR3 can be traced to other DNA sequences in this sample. CDR3 coding DNA: TGCGCCAGCAGCTTGGTCACTAGCGGCCAAGAGACCCAGTACTTC. Translated: CASSLVTSGQETQYF. The rearrangement joins TRBV5-1 to TRBJ2-5, with TRBD2 matching over 8 bases. CDR1 is SGHRS, CDR2 YFSETQ, per germline. Germline trimming cut 0 bases from V and 1 base from J; bases unmatched to any gene: 2. This CDR3 has 15 residues.

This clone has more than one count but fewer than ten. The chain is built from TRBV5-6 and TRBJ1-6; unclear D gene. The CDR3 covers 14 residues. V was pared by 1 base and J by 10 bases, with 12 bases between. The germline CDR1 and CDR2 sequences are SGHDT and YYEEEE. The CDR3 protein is CASSLWSRRSPLHF. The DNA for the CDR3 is TGTGCCAGCAGCTTGTGGAGCAGGAGGTCACCCCTCCACTTT.

DNA for the CDR3: TGTGCCAGCAGCTATACCCGGGACAGCGTGATGAACTATGGCTACACCTTC. Its protein is CASSYTRDSVMNYGYTF. This sequence joins TRBV7-8 and TRBJ1-2; 7 bases are a match to TRBD1. V was pared by 4 bases and J by 2 bases, with 13 bases of the junction left unmatched. The CDR3 has 17 amino acids. Germline lookup yields CDR1 SGHVS and CDR2 FQNEAQ.

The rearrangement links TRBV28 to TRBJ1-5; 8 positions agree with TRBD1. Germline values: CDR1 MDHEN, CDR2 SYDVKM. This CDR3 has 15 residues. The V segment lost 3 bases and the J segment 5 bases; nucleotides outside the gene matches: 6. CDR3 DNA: TGTGCCAGCAGTTTCCCCAGGGGGCGTCATCAGCCCCAGCATTTT. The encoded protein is CASSFPRGRHQPQHF. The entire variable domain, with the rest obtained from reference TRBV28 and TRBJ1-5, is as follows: DVKVTQSSRYLVKRTGEKVFLECVQDMDHENMFWYRQDPGLGLRLIYFSYDVKMKEKGDIPEGYSVSREKKERFSLILESASTNQTSMYLCASSFPRGRHQPQHFGDGTRLSIL.

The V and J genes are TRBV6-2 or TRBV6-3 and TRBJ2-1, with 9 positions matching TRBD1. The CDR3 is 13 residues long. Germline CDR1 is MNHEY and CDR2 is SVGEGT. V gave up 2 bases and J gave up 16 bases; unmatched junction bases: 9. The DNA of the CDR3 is TGTGCCAGCAGTTACCCTTGGACAGGGGATTTTTTCTTC. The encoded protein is CASSYPWTGDFFF.

The CDR3 sequence is CAISGDRSSNQPQHF. CDR3 nucleotides: TGTGCCATCAGTGGGGACAGGTCGAGCAATCAGCCCCAGCATTTT. V is TRBV10-3 and J is TRBJ1-5; 8 nucleotides agree with TRBD1. The trim removed 4 bases at V and 1 base at J, leaving 3 bases unmatched. The CDR3 spans 15 residues. Germline values: CDR1 ENHRY, CDR2 SYGVKD.

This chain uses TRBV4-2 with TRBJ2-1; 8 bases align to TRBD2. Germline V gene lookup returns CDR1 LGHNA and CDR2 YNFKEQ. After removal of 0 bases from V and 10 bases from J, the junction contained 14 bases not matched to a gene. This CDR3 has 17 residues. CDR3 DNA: TGTGCCAGCAGCCAAGACGCCTTGACTAGCGATAGGGAAGAGCAGTTCTTC. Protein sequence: CASSQDALTSDREEQFF.

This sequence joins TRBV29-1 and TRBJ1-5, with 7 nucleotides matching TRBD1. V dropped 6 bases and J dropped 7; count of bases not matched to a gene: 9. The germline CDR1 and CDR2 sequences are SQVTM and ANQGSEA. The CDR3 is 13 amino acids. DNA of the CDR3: TGCAGCGTAGTGACAGGGACCGGGCAGCCCCAGCATTTT. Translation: CSVVTGTGQPQHF.

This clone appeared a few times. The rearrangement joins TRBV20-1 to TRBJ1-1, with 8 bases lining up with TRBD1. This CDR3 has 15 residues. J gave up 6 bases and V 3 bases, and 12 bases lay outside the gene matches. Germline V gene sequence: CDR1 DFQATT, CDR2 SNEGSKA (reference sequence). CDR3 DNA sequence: TGCAGTGCTAGTTCTCCCGACAGGGGAGGCTCTGAAGCTTTCTTT. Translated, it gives CSASSPDRGGSEAFF.

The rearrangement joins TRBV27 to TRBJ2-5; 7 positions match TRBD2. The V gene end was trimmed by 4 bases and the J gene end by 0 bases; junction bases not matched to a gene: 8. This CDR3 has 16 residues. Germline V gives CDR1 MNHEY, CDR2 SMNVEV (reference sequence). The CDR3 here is CASSSRSSGYQETQYF. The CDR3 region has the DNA TGTGCCAGCAGTTCTCGCTCTAGCGGTTACCAAGAGACCCAGTACTTC.

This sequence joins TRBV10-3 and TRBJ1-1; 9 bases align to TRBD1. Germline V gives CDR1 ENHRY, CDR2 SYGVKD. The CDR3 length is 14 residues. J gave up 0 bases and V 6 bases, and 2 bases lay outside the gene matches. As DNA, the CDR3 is TGTGCCATCAGGGGGACAGGGATGAACACTGAAGCTTTCTTT. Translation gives CAIRGTGMNTEAFF.

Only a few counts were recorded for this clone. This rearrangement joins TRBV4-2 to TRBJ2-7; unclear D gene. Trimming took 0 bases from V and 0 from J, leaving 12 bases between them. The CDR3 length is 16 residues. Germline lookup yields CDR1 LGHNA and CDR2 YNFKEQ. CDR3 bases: TGTGCCAGCAGCCAAGAACCCACTCTTTCCTCCTACGAGCAGTACTTC. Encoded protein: CASSQEPTLSSYEQYF.

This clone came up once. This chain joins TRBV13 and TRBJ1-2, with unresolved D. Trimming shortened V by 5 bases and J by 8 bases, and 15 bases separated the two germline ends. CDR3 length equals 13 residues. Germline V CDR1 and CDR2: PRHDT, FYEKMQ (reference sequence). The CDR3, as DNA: TGTGCCAGCAGCGCCAACCTGATACACGGCTACACCTTC. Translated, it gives CASSANLIHGYTF.

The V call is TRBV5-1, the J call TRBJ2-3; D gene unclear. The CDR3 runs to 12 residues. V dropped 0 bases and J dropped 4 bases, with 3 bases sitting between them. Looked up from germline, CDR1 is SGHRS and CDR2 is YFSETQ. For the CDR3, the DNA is TGCGCCAGCAGCTTGGTAGCAGATACGCAGTATTTT. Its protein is CASSLVADTQYF.

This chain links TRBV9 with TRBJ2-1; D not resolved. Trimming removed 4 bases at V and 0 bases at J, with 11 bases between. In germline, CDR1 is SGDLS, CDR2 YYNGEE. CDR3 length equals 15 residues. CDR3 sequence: CASSLDTSSYNEQFF. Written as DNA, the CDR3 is TGTGCCAGCAGCTTAGACACCAGCTCCTACAATGAGCAGTTCTTC.

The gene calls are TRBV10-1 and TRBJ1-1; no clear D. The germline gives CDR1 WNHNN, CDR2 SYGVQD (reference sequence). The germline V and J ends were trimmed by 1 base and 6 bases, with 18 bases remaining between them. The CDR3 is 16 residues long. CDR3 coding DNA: TGCGCCAGCAGTGAGTACGGGATAACCCCCCTTGCTGAAGCTTTCTTT. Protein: CASSEYGITPLAEAFF.

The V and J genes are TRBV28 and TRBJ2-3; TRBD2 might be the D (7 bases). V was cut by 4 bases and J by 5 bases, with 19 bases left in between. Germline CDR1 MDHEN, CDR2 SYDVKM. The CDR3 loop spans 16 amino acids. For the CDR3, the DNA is TGTGCCAGCAGTTCGGGCCTCGGGGGGCAGGGAGATACGCAGTATTTT. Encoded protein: CASSSGLGGQGDTQYF.

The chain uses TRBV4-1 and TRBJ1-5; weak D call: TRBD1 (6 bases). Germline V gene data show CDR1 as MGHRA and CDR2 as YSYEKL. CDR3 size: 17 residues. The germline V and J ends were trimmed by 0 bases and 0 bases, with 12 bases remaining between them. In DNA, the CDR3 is TGCGCCAGCAGCCAAGATCGGACAGTCTATAGCAATCAGCCCCAGCATTTT. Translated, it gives CASSQDRTVYSNQPQHF.

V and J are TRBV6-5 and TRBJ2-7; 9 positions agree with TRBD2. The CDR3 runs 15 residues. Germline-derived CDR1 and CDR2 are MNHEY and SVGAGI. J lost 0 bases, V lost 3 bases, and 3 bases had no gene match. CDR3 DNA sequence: TGTGCCAGCAGTTATGAGACTAGCGGCTCCTACGAGCAGTACTTC. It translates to CASSYETSGSYEQYF.

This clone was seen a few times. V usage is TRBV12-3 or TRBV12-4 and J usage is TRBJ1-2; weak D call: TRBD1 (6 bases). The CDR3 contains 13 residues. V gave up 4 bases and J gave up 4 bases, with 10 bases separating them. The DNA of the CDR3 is TGTGCCAGCAGTTCCGGGGGGGCCTATGGCTACACCTTC. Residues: CASSSGGAYGYTF.

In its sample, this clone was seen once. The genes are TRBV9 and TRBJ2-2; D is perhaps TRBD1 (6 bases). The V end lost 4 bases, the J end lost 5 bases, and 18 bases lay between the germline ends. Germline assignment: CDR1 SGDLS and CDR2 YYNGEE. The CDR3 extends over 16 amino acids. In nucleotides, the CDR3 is TGTGCCAGCAGCTTCAGCAGGGGAGCAAGGACCGGGGAGCTGTTTTTT. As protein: CASSFSRGARTGELFF.

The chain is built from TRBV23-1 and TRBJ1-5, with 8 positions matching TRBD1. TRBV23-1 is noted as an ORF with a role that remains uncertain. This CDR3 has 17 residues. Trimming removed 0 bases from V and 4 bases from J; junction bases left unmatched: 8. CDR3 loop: CASSQSIVTGDNQPQHF. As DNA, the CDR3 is TGCGCCAGCAGTCAATCGATTGTGACAGGGGATAATCAGCCCCAGCATTTT.

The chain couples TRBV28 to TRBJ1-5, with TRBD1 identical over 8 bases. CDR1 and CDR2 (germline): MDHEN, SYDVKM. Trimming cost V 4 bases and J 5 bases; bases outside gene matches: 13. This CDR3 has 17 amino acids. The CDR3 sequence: CASSSRAQGARDQPQHF. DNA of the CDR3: TGTGCCAGCAGTTCCCGAGCTCAGGGGGCGCGGGATCAGCCCCAGCATTTT.

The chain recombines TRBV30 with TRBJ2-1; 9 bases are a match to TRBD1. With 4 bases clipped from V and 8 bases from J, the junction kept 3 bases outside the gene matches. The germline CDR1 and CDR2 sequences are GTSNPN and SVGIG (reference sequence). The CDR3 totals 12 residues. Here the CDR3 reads CAWNRGRDEQFF. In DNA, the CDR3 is TGTGCCTGGAACAGGGGGCGAGATGAGCAGTTCTTC.

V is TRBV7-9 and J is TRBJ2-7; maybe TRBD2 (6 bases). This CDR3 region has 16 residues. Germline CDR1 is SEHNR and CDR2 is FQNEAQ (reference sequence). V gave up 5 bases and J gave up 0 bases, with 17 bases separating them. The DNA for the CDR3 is TGTGCCAGCAGCCAACGTAGCGGCACAGACTCCTACGAGCAGTACTTC. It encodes CASSQRSGTDSYEQYF.

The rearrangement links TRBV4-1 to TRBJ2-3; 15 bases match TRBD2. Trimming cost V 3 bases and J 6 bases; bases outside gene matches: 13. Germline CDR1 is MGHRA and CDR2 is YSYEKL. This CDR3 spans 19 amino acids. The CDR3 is CASSHPGLAGGRERDTQYF. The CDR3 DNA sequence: TGCGCCAGCAGCCACCCGGGACTAGCGGGGGGACGGGAGAGGGATACGCAGTATTTT.